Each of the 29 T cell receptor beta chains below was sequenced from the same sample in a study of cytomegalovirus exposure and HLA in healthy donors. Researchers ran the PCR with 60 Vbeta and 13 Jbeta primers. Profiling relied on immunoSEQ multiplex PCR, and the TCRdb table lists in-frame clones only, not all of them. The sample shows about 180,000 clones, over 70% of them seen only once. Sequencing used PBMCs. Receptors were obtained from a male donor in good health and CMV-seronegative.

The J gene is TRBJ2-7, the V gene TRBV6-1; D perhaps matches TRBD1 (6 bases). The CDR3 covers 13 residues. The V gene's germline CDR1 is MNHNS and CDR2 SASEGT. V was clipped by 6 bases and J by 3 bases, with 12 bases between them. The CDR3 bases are TGTGCCAGCAGACCAGGACAGATCTACGAGCAGTACTTC. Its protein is CASRPGQIYEQYF.

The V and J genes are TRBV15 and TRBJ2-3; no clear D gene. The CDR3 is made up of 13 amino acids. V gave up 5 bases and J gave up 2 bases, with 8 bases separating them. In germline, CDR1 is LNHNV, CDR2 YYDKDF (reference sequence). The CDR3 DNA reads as TGTGCCACCAGCGACGGGTACACAGATACGCAGTATTTT. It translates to CATSDGYTDTQYF.

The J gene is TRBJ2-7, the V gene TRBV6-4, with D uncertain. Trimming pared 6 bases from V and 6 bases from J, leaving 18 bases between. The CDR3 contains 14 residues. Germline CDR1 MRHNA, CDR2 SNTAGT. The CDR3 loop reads CASRENGCRLEQYF. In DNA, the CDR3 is TGTGCCAGCAGGGAGAATGGGTGTCGTCTCGAGCAGTACTTC.

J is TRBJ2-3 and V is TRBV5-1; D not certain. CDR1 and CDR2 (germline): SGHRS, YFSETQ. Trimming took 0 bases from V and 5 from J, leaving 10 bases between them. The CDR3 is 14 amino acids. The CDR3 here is CASSLAQTEDTQYF. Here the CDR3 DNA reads TGCGCCAGCAGCTTGGCCCAAACTGAAGATACGCAGTATTTT.

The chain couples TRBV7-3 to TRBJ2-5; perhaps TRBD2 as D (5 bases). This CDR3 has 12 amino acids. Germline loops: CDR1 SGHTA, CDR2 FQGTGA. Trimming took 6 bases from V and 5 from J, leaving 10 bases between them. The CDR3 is CASRGGGETQYF. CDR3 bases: TGTGCCAGCAGGGGCGGCGGGGAGACCCAGTACTTC.

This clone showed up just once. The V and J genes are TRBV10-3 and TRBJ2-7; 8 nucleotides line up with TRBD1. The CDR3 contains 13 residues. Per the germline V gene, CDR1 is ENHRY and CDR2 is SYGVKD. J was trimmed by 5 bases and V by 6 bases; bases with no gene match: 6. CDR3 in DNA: TGTGCCATCAGCCCAGGGGGCACGGACGAGCAGTACTTC. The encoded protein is CAISPGGTDEQYF.

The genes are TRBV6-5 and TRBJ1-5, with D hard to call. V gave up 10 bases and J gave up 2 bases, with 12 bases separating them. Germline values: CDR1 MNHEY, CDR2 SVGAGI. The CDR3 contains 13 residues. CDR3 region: CATDHGCNQPQHF. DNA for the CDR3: TGTGCCACCGACCACGGGTGCAATCAGCCCCAGCATTTT.

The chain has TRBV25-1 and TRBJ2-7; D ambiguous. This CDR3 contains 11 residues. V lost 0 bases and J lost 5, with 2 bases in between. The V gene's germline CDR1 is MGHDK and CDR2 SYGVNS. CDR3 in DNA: TGTGCCAGCAGTGAATATAACGAGCAGTACTTC. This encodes CASSEYNEQYF.

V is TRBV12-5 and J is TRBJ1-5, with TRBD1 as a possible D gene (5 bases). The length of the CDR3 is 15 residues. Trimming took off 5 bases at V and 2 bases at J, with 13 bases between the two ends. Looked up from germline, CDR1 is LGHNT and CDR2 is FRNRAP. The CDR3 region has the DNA TGTGCTAGTGGTCCAGAGACCAGGGGCAATCAGCCCCAGCATTTT. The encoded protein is CASGPETRGNQPQHF.

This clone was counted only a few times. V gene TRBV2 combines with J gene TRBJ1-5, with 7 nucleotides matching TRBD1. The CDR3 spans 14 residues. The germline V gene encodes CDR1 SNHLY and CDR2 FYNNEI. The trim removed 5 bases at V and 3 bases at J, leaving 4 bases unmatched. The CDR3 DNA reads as TGTGCCAGCAGTACCGGGACAGCCAATCAGCCCCAGCATTTT. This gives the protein CASSTGTANQPQHF. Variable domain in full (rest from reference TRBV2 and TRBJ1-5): EPEVTQTPSHQVTQMGQEVILRCVPISNHLYFYWYRQILGQKVEFLVSFYNNEISEKSEIFDDQFSVERPDGSNFTLKIRSTKLEDSAMYFCASSTGTANQPQHFGDGTRLSIL.

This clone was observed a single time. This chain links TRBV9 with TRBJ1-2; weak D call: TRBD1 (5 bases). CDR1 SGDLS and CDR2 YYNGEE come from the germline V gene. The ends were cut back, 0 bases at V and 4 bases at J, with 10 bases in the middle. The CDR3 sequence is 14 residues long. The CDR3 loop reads CASSVVNRPYGYTF. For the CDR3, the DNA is TGTGCCAGCAGCGTAGTAAACAGGCCCTATGGCTACACCTTC.

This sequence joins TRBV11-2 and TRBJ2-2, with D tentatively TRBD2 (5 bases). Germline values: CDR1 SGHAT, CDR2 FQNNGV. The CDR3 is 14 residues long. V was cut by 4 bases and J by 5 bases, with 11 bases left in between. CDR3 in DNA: TGTGCCAGCAGCTCCCTTCGGGGAACCGGGGAGCTGTTTTTT. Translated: CASSSLRGTGELFF.

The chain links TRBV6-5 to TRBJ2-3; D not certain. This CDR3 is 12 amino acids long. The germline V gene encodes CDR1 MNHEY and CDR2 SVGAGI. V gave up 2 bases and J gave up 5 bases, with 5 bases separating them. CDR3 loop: CASSYPGDTQYF. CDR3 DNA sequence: TGTGCCAGCAGTTACCCGGGAGATACGCAGTATTTT.

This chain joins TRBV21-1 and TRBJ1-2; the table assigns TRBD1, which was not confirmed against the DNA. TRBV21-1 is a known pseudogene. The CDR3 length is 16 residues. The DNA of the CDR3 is TGTGCCAGCAGCAAAGTAGGGACAGGGGGGTACTATGGCTACACCTTC. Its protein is CASSKVGTGGYYGYTF.

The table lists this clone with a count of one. The CDR3 region has the DNA TGTGCCAGCAGCTTAGTTCGGGAGACCCAGTACTTC. It codes for CASSLVRETQYF. V usage is TRBV7-9 and J usage is TRBJ2-5; no firm D call. This CDR3 region has 12 residues. CDR1 and CDR2 from the germline V gene are SEHNR and FQNEAQ (reference sequence). V was cut by 1 base and J by 5 bases, with 5 bases left in between.

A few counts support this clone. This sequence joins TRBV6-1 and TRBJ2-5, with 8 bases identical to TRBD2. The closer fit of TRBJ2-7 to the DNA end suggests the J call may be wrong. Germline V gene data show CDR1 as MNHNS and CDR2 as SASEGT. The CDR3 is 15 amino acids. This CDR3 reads CASREPGLGRYEQYF. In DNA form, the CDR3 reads TGTGCCAGCAGGGAACCGGGACTAGGAAGATACGAGCAGTACTTC.

The CDR3 spells CASSYAGFGRNQPQHF. The CDR3 DNA reads as TGTGCCAGCAGTTACGCGGGATTTGGGCGCAATCAGCCCCAGCATTTT. The chain links TRBV6-5 to TRBJ1-5; no clear D gene. V lost 2 bases and J 2 bases, leaving 13 bases between the germline ends. Germline V gene lookup returns CDR1 MNHEY and CDR2 SVGAGI. CDR3 length: 16 amino acids.

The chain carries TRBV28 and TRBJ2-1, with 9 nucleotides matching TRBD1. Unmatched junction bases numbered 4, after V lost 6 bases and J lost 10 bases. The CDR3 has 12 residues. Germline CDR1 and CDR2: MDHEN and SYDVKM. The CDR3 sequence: CASRPTGGEQFF. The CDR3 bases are TGTGCCAGCAGACCTACAGGGGGCGAGCAGTTCTTC.

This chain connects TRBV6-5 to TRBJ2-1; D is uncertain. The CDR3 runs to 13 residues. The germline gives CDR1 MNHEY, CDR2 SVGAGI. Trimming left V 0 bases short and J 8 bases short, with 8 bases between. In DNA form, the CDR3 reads TGTGCCAGCAGTTACTCCGGAGTGGATGAGCAGTTCTTC. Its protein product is CASSYSGVDEQFF.

The CDR3 bases are TGTGCCAGCAGTTACTCGCGGACAGGGAACACTGAAGCTTTCTTT. Its translation is CASSYSRTGNTEAFF. The chain joins TRBV6-6 to TRBJ1-1; 7 nucleotides agree with TRBD1. The CDR3 is 15 residues long. After removal of 0 bases from V and 1 base from J, the junction contained 2 bases not matched to a gene. Germline CDR1 reads MNHNY; CDR2 reads SVGAGI (reference sequence).

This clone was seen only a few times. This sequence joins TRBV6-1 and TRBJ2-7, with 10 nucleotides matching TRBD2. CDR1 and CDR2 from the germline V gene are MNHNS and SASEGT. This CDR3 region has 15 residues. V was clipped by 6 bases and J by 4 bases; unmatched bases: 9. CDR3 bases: TGTGCCAGCAGACCGACTAGCGGGTCGGTGTACGAGCAGTACTTC. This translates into CASRPTSGSVYEQYF.

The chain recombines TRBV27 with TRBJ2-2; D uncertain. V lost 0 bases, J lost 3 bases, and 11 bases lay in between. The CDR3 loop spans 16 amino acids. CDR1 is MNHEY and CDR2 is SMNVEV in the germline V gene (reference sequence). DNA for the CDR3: TGTGCCAGCAGTTTATCGCTAGAGATGGACACCGGGGAGCTGTTTTTT. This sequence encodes CASSLSLEMDTGELFF.

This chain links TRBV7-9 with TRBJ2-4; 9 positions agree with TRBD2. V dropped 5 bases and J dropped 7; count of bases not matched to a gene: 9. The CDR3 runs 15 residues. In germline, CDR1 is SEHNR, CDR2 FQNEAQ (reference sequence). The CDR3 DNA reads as TGTGCCAGCAGCCCACCATTAGCGGGAGTGAACATTCAGTACTTC. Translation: CASSPPLAGVNIQYF.

CDR3 nucleotide sequence: TGTGCCAGCAGTTATTCACAGACAATGAACACTGAAGCTTTCTTT. Translating it yields CASSYSQTMNTEAFF. This chain uses TRBV6-5 with TRBJ1-1; no definite D call. V gave up 3 bases and J gave up 0 bases, with 11 bases separating them. The germline V gene has CDR1 MNHEY and CDR2 SVGAGI. The CDR3 runs to 15 residues.

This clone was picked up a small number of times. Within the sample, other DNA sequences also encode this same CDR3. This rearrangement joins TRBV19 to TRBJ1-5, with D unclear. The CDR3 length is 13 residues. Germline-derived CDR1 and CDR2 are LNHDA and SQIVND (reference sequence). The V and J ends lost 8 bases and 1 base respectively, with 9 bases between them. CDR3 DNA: TGTGCCAGTTCCTCGTTGAGCAATCAGCCCCAGCATTTT. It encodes CASSSLSNQPQHF.

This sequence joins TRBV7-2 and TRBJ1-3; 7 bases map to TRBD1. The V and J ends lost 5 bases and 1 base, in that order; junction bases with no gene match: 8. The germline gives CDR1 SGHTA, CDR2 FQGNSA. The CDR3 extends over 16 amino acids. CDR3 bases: TGTGCCAGCAGCCGACAGGGTTTTCTGTCTGGAAACACCATATATTTT. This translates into CASSRQGFLSGNTIYF.

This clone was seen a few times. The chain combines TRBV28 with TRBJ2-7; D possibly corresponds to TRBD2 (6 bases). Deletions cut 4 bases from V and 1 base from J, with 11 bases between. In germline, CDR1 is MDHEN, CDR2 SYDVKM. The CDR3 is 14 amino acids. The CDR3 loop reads CASSSRDLSYEQYF. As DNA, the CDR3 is TGTGCCAGCAGTTCAAGGGACTTATCCTACGAGCAGTACTTC.

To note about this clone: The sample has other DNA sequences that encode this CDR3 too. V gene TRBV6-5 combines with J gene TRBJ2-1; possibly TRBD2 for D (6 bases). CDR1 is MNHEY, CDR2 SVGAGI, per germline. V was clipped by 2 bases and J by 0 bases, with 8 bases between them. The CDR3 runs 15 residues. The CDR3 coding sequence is TGTGCCAGCAGTTACGGGGGGAGCTCCTACAATGAGCAGTTCTTC. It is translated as CASSYGGSSYNEQFF.

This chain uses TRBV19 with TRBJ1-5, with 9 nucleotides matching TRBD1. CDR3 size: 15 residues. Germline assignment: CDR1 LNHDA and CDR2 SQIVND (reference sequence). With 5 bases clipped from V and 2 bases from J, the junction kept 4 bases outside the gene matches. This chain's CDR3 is CASSWTGAGNQPQHF. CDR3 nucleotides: TGTGCCAGTAGTTGGACAGGGGCCGGCAATCAGCCCCAGCATTTT.